This TCR beta chain emerged from a study of technical replicates of blood from a few donors. The V gene end was trimmed by 4 bases and the J gene end by 4 bases; junction bases not matched to a gene: 6. There are 15 residues in the CDR3. The germline gives CDR1 SGHRS, CDR2 YFSETQ. The protocol was immunoSEQ multiplex PCR, while the TCRdb copy is restricted to in-frame clones and leaves out a portion. This table holds 55,000 to 60,000 clones, around 95% found once. The chain links TRBV5-1 to TRBJ2-7, with 12 bases matching TRBD2. Sequenced sample: PBMCs. This clonotype originated in a human donor in good health. Some clones in this sample may be carry-over from other donors' samples. DNA for the CDR3: TGCGCCAGCAGCGCGCTAGCGGGAGGGCCTTACGAGCAGTACTTC. It is translated as CASSALAGGPYEQYF.